This passage covers 14 T cell receptor beta chains from one sample sequenced in a study of brain metastases from non-small cell lung cancer. Clones were read by immunoSEQ multiplex PCR, and TCRdb kept only the in-frame ones, dropping some. The sample consists of thousands of clones, roughly four fifths of them appearing once. The sequencing input was primary lung tumor tissue. These TCRs come from a donor aged 40 or older with non-small cell lung cancer.

Worth noting for this clone: An end of the junction does not agree with germline; a read error may underlie this. This chain uses TRBV5-5 with TRBJ1-2; no reliable D call. The CDR3 covers 15 residues. Germline V lookup: CDR1 SGHKS, CDR2 YYEKEE (reference sequence). The CDR3 reads CASNLDQLFSRGYTF. The CDR3 nucleotides read TGTGCCAGCAACTTGGACCAGCTATTTTCCCGCGGCTACACCTTC.

The CDR3 loop reads CASSYTTRQGVQFF. CDR3 coding DNA: TGTGCCAGCAGTTACACTACAAGACAGGGGGTGCAGTTCTTC. This sequence joins TRBV6-8 and TRBJ2-1, with TRBD1 matching 9 bases. This CDR3 region has 14 residues. Germline-derived CDR1 and CDR2 are MNHGY and SAAAGT. Trimming removed 2 bases from V and 12 bases from J; junction bases left unmatched: 8.

V usage is TRBV5-4 and J usage is TRBJ2-3; no firm D call. The CDR3 totals 15 residues. V lost 4 bases and J lost 5, with 17 bases in between. CDR1 SGHNT and CDR2 YYREEE come from the germline V gene (reference sequence). The CDR3 region is CASSVGGPWGDTQYF. CDR3 nucleotides: TGTGCCAGCAGCGTGGGCGGCCCGTGGGGAGATACGCAGTATTTT.

The rearrangement links TRBV13 to TRBJ1-3; 7 bases fit TRBD1. The CDR3 extends over 17 amino acids. Trimming at V came to 6 bases and at J to 0 bases, leaving 11 bases not matched to a gene. Germline CDR1 PRHDT, CDR2 FYEKMQ (reference sequence). The CDR3 DNA is TGTGCCAGCAGGACCAGAGGGGGCCAGAGCTCTGGAAACACCATATATTTT. Protein product: CASRTRGGQSSGNTIYF.

With regard to this clone: Other nucleotide sequences in the sample specify the same CDR3. The J gene is TRBJ2-5, the V gene TRBV9; D remains ambiguous. Germline lookup yields CDR1 SGDLS and CDR2 YYNGEE. CDR3 size: 14 residues. V was shortened by 4 bases and J by 2 bases, with 12 bases between the two germline ends. The CDR3: CASSLLSGQETQYF. The CDR3 DNA sequence: TGTGCCAGCAGCCTTCTTTCAGGACAAGAGACCCAGTACTTC. Together with reference TRBV9 and TRBJ2-5, the CDR3 gives the full variable domain: DSGVTQTPKHLITATGQRVTLRCSPRSGDLSVYWYQQSLDQGLQFLIQYYNGEERAKGNILERFSAQQFPDLHSELNLSSLELGDSALYFCASSLLSGQETQYFGPGTRLLVL.

The rearrangement links TRBV12-5 to TRBJ1-5; TRBD1 agrees at 9 bases. The CDR3 is 14 residues long. J was trimmed by 7 bases and V by 6 bases; bases with no gene match: 7. Germline V gene lookup returns CDR1 LGHNT and CDR2 FRNRAP. DNA of the CDR3: TGTGCTAGTGGGGGACAGGGATTTGAACAGCCCCAGCATTTT. Translated, it gives CASGGQGFEQPQHF. The full variable domain, rest sourced from reference TRBV12-5 and TRBJ1-5, is DARVTQTPRHKVTEMGQEVTMRCQPILGHNTVFWYRQTMMQGLELLAYFRNRAPLDDSGMPKDRFSAEMPDATLATLKIQPSEPRDSAVYFCASGGQGFEQPQHFGDGTRLSIL.

With regard to this clone: A read error may account for a junction end that differs from germline. V usage is TRBV19 and J usage is TRBJ1-6, with 8 bases identical to TRBD1. The CDR3 extends over 14 amino acids. CDR1 and CDR2 from the germline V gene are LNHDA and SQIVND (reference sequence). The DNA for the CDR3 is TGTGCCAGTACTATAGGACAGGGAACTTCACCCCTCCACTTT. Translation: CASTIGQGTSPLHF.

The chain employs TRBV4-2 and TRBJ1-1, with D maybe TRBD1 (6 bases). The CDR3 is 14 amino acids. Trimming shortened V by 4 bases and J by 5 bases, and 14 bases separated the two germline ends. Germline V gene lookup returns CDR1 LGHNA and CDR2 YNFKEQ. CDR3 bases: TGTGCCAGCAGCCCCGGAGGGGGTGAAACTGAAGCTTTCTTT. Its translation: CASSPGGGETEAFF.

The chain couples TRBV5-6 to TRBJ2-7; TRBD2 is a possible D gene (7 bases). V lost 2 bases, J lost 3 bases, and 9 bases lay in between. The CDR3 has 13 residues. Germline V lookup: CDR1 SGHDT, CDR2 YYEEEE. The DNA of the CDR3 is TGTGCCAGCAGCTTCGGGGGGCTCTACGAGCAGTACTTC. This encodes CASSFGGLYEQYF.

The V and J genes are TRBV19 and TRBJ1-2; TRBD1 aligns across 7 bases. Losses at the gene ends were 4 bases for V and 4 bases for J; bases not matched to a gene: 6. CDR3 size: 14 residues. Germline V lookup: CDR1 LNHDA, CDR2 SQIVND (reference sequence). The CDR3, as DNA: TGTGCCAGTAGTACCAAAGGGGGCGTCTATGGCTACACCTTC. Translated: CASSTKGGVYGYTF.

The V and J genes are TRBV9 and TRBJ2-1; D unresolved. Germline CDR1 is SGDLS and CDR2 is YYNGEE. This CDR3 has 12 residues. Deletions cut 1 base from V and 4 bases from J, with 3 bases between. CDR3 DNA sequence: TGTGCCAGCAGCGTACAGTACAATGAGCAGTTCTTC. This encodes CASSVQYNEQFF. The entire variable domain, with the rest obtained from reference TRBV9 and TRBJ2-1, is as follows: DSGVTQTPKHLITATGQRVTLRCSPRSGDLSVYWYQQSLDQGLQFLIQYYNGEERAKGNILERFSAQQFPDLHSELNLSSLELGDSALYFCASSVQYNEQFFGPGTRLTVL.

The V gene is TRBV12-3 or TRBV12-4, the J gene TRBJ1-2; D is ambiguous. V dropped 1 base and J dropped 8 bases, with 11 bases sitting between them. The CDR3 is made up of 13 amino acids. The chain's CDR3 is CASSLGSEGGYTF. As DNA, the CDR3 is TGTGCCAGCAGTTTAGGGTCCGAAGGAGGCTACACCTTC.

This rearrangement joins TRBV28 to TRBJ2-5; possibly TRBD1 for D (6 bases). The J call may be mistaken, given a closer DNA end match to TRBJ2-7. Germline CDR1 reads MDHEN; CDR2 reads SYDVKM. The CDR3 is 13 amino acids. The CDR3 region is CASSLGAYDEQYF. In DNA, the CDR3 is TGTGCCAGCAGTTTGGGGGCATACGACGAGCAGTACTTC.

In regard to this clone: At one boundary the junction diverges from the germline segment, which might be a read error. The chain recombines TRBV19 with TRBJ1-6, with 7 positions matching TRBD1. The V gene's germline CDR1 is LNHDA and CDR2 SQIVND (reference sequence). The CDR3 is made up of 16 amino acids. The CDR3 protein is CASATSTGTVNSPLHF. The CDR3, as DNA: TGTGCCAGTGCTACTTCTACCGGGACAGTAAATTCACCCCTCCATTTT.